This T cell receptor beta chain was sequenced for a study of shared clonotypes between healthy human individuals (TCRdb year 2020). Notes on the research overall: The cohort comprised a couple of women and a few men aged 18 to 49 years. For each donor, CD4 naive and CD4 memory were each run on three plates, CD8 naive on two plates, and CD8 memory on one plate. To estimate repertoire size and how much clonotypes are shared between individuals, the study performed deep sequencing of blood TCR repertoires from 4 to 6 healthy adults. Libraries were prepared and TCR repertoires were sequenced by different laboratories using diverse techniques, in order to increase sequencing depth and limit assay-specific biases. Per donor, leukapheresis produced somewhere between about 0.94 and 9 billion PBMCs.

Using the deep immunoSEQ assay, multiplex PCR amplified TCR CDR3 regions from genomic DNA. Extracted genomic DNA from each cell subset was spread evenly across all wells of several immunoSEQ 96-well plates, with each plate serving as a replicate. For sorted subsets, roughly 200 ng of genomic DNA, equivalent to tens of thousands of T cell genomes, went into each replicate PCR. Purified libraries were measured with a Qubit 3.0 fluorometer, size-checked on a Bioanalyzer 2100, and measured again with the KAPA Library Quantification kit. Every immunoSEQ 96-well plate was sequenced on a dedicated single-read 150-cycle Illumina NextSeq 550 flow cell. The original pipeline was this. Because the immunoSEQ output included only junctional sequences and no quality scores, the filtering could not be the same as the filtering used for full-length reads. Sequences were annotated with PyIR, a Python wrapper for IgBLAST v1.9, and V/J genes and CDR3 were assigned using IMGT germline references. Reads with weak V/J assignments (E-value above 1e-6), missing CDR3, stop codons, out-of-frame junctions, or ambiguous translated residues were removed. V3J clonotypes were defined as sequences sharing an identical inferred V gene, J gene, and CDR3 amino acid sequence. The percentage overlap between two repertoires was calculated by dividing the number of shared unique clonotypes by the size of the smaller repertoire. Three approaches were used to assess repertoire richness: RTK rarefaction, the Chao1 estimator, and Recon v2.1 estimates of unobserved clonotypes. OLGA was used to compute generation probabilities for all TCRbeta clonotypes that the gDNA method yielded from a handful of donors. The immuneACCESS repertoire file appears here via TCRdb, limited to in-frame rearrangements. These files lack a portion of the clones; in checked studies, under half of the deficit traces to unresolved V genes, and the cause of the others is not known. V, J and clone size reflect that table, while D and trimming were determined from the DNA. In this sample the table shows some 2,500,000 clones, approximately 93% of which occur a single time. The ten largest make up 0.35% to 0.45% of the sample.

Overall results and qualifications from the work: Clonotypes shared by all four sorted-subset donors showed higher generation probabilities than non-shared clonotypes. Estimated clonotype richness was generally larger for naive than for memory subsets. Based on pairwise subsampling, the degree of clonotype sharing among donors was expected to be affected by sequencing depth. Even with the large sequencing depth, rarefaction of the sorted-subset datasets indicated that sequencing was incomplete. When a few donors were compared, the shared fraction of clonotypes was 5% to 6.5% for naive CD4, about 4% for naive CD8, 2.3% for memory CD4, and about 0.36% for memory CD8. Because the study included only a small number of donors, the genetic and exposure-history diversity represented was limited. Only blood was sampled, and tissue TCR repertoires likely differ from those in blood.

Concerning this clone: The antigen this receptor binds is unknown. Base qualities are missing; no much larger clone stands one base away.

In the germline V gene, CDR1 corresponds to ENHRY and CDR2 to SYGVKD. Taken from cysteine to phenylalanine, the CDR3 has 16 residues. Only the CDR3 part of the read is kept: 48 bases, read in frame from the first base. Between the V and J ends, shortened by 4 bases and 5 bases respectively, the junction contains 18 bases. The donors were healthy, HIV-negative adults with no recently reported acute infections or vaccinations. Only Caucasian adults living in Nashville, Tennessee, USA were represented among the donors. CD4+ T cells were enriched through magnetic negative selection, after which naive cells were positively selected on CD45RA and the remaining negative fraction served as the memory subset. After blood collection by leukapheresis, PBMCs were isolated using Ficoll-Histopaque density gradient centrifugation and then cryopreserved in the vapor phase of liquid nitrogen. Purity and quantity of every magnetically sorted T cell population were checked by analytical flow cytometry. From each sorted fraction, genomic DNA was isolated and quantified by UV absorbance on a Nanodrop 2000c.

The source material was naive CD4+ T cells from PBMCs. Taken with the paper, the label for cell subset or site translates to: CD45RA+ positively selected. This TCR was recovered from a man between 18 and 29 years old in good health. Some clones in this sample may be carry-over from other donors' samples. The V and J genes are TRBV10-3 and TRBJ2-1, with a weak D call of TRBD2 (5 bases match). The DNA is as follows: TGTGCCATCAGTGCAGCGTCCAGCGGAGGAGACAATGAGCAGTTCTTC. Its protein reads: CAISAASSGGDNEQFF.